Included here is one T cell receptor (beta chain) sequence, with context. The antigen remains unidentified. Germline V lookup: CDR1 LNHDA, CDR2 SQIVND (reference sequence). This CDR3 has 14 residues. V gave up 6 bases and J gave up 8 bases; unmatched junction bases: 7. The data originate from a study of T cell responses to AZD1222 COVID-19 vaccine. Study details: Combined were second doses at about 4 or about 12 weeks.

TCRdb's table, derived via immunoSEQ multiplex PCR, lists solely in-frame clones and lacks some. Seen here are 90,000 to 150,000 clones, more than 75% observed once, and the top ten hold more than 3%. Study observations and caveats: Nearly half of spike-specific TCRs reportedly target variant regions that are unmutated in the B.1.351 and B.1.1.7 variants. It should be noted that donors were predominantly white British and more often female, and clonal diversity was possibly underestimated.

The source was peripheral blood, collected on day 0 of AZD1222 vaccination. The rearrangement links TRBV19 to TRBJ1-4, with TRBD1 identical over 9 bases. The sequence was obtained from an adult in good health. The CDR3 here is CASRRTGEVEKLFF. For the CDR3, the DNA is TGTGCCAGTAGGCGGACAGGGGAGGTGGAAAAACTGTTTTTT. Supplemented by reference TRBV19 and TRBJ1-4, the full variable domain reads DGGITQSPKYLFRKEGQNVTLSCEQNLNHDAMYWYRQDPGQGLRLIYYSQIVNDFQKGDIAEGYSVSREKKESFPLTVTSAQKNPTAFYLCASRRTGEVEKLFFGSGTQLSVL.